This passage covers 13 T cell receptor beta chains from one sample sequenced in a study of cytomegalovirus exposure and HLA in healthy donors. Primers included in the PCR were 60 Vbeta and 13 Jbeta primers. The assay was immunoSEQ multiplex PCR, and TCRdb's table has in-frame clones only and misses some. Of 150,000 to 200,000 clones in the sample, 79% were seen once. The sample consisted of PBMCs. Receptors were obtained from a girl aged 10-17 years in good health and CMV-seropositive.

V is TRBV27 and J is TRBJ2-5; 11 nucleotides agree with TRBD1. The CDR3 is 16 amino acids. Per germline, CDR1 MNHEY and CDR2 SMNVEV (reference sequence). The V segment lost 5 bases and the J segment 2 bases; nucleotides outside the gene matches: 7. In DNA, the CDR3 is TGTGCCAGCAGTCCGACTGGGGACAGGGGGCAAGAGACCCAGTACTTC. Its protein product is CASSPTGDRGQETQYF.

The chain has TRBV5-3 and TRBJ1-1; D may be TRBD1 (6 bases). TRBV5-3 is marked as an open reading frame, function uncertain. With 6 bases removed from V and 3 bases from J, the gap between germline ends came to 21 bases. CDR3 length equals 16 residues. The CDR3 loop reads CARNQGWGRQHTEAFF. The CDR3 DNA sequence: TGTGCCAGAAACCAGGGGTGGGGACGGCAGCACACTGAAGCTTTCTTT.

The CDR3 DNA is TGTGCCAGCAGCCCCCGCCTCGGACAGGGCTCCTACGAGCAGTACTTC. Translating gives CASSPRLGQGSYEQYF. The chain links TRBV9 to TRBJ2-7; 8 nucleotides match TRBD1. Trimming at V came to 4 bases and at J to 0 bases, leaving 9 bases not matched to a gene. The CDR3 spans 16 residues. Germline lookup yields CDR1 SGDLS and CDR2 YYNGEE.

The chain has TRBV4-1 and TRBJ2-3; 13 bases map to TRBD2. The germline CDR1 and CDR2 sequences are MGHRA and YSYEKL. With V trimmed by 3 bases and J by 9 bases, 9 bases remained unmatched. The CDR3 loop spans 16 amino acids. CDR3 nucleotide sequence: TGCGCCAGCAGCCATTTACTAGCGGGGGGGCGATACACGCAGTATTTT. It codes for CASSHLLAGGRYTQYF.

The CDR3 nucleotides read TGTGCCAGTTTGCTAGCGGGGGTTACAGATACGCAGTATTTT. Amino acids: CASLLAGVTDTQYF. The V and J genes are TRBV11-2 and TRBJ2-3; TRBD2 matches 10 bases. Germline CDR1 is SGHAT and CDR2 is FQNNGV. Trimming took 9 bases from V and 3 from J; bases not matched to a gene: 6. The CDR3 length is 14 residues.

J is TRBJ1-5 and V is TRBV27; a possible D gene is TRBD1 (5 bases). Trimming removed 3 bases at V and 5 bases at J, with 8 bases between. The CDR3 extends over 13 amino acids. CDR1 MNHEY and CDR2 SMNVEV come from the germline V gene (reference sequence). Here the CDR3 reads CASSLGLHQPQHF. DNA for the CDR3: TGTGCCAGCAGTTTGGGACTTCATCAGCCCCAGCATTTT.

The chain joins TRBV6-4 to TRBJ2-3; no definite D call. Trimming shortened V by 0 bases and J by 4 bases, and 8 bases separated the two germline ends. The CDR3 covers 14 residues. The germline gives CDR1 MRHNA, CDR2 SNTAGT. In DNA, the CDR3 is TGTGCCAGCAGTGACTCCCATTTTGCAGATACGCAGTATTTT. This sequence encodes CASSDSHFADTQYF.

This chain links TRBV19 with TRBJ2-2, with 7 bases matching TRBD2. Trimming cost V 1 base and J 0 bases; bases outside gene matches: 5. There are 17 residues in the CDR3. Germline V lookup: CDR1 LNHDA, CDR2 SQIVND (reference sequence). The CDR3 loop is CASSIGLAGANTGELFF. The CDR3 nucleotides are TGTGCCAGTAGTATAGGACTAGCCGGAGCGAACACCGGGGAGCTGTTTTTT.

The chain links TRBV10-3 to TRBJ1-4; TRBD1 agrees at 10 bases. The CDR3 consists of 16 residues. Trimming took 0 bases from V and 8 from J; bases not matched to a gene: 6. Germline-derived CDR1 and CDR2 are ENHRY and SYGVKD. The CDR3 region has the DNA TGTGCCATCAGTGAGTCCCCCAGACAGGGGGCGGAAAAACTGTTTTTT. Translating it yields CAISESPRQGAEKLFF.

J is TRBJ1-2 and V is TRBV25-1, with D unclear. Deletions cut 11 bases from V and 4 bases from J, with 17 bases between. CDR3 length equals 13 residues. The germline CDR1 and CDR2 sequences are MGHDK and SYGVNS. The CDR3 coding sequence is TGTGCCTCCTCCCACGCCGGGGTCTATGGCTACACCTTC. Encoded protein: CASSHAGVYGYTF.

The rearrangement uses TRBV4-3 and TRBJ2-5, with TRBD2 identical over 9 bases. The V segment lost 4 bases and the J segment 3 bases; nucleotides outside the gene matches: 18. CDR1 and CDR2 (germline): LGHNA, YSLEER. The CDR3 has 19 amino acids. The CDR3 here is CASSPYLYGGGVPEETQYF. The CDR3 nucleotides are TGCGCCAGCAGCCCTTATCTTTATGGCGGGGGGGTTCCTGAAGAGACCCAGTACTTC.

This clone was detected a few times. V and J are TRBV2 and TRBJ1-4; D gene uncertain. V was trimmed by 4 bases and J by 7 bases, leaving 4 bases between them. This CDR3 spans 11 amino acids. Germline-derived CDR1 and CDR2 are SNHLY and FYNNEI. CDR3 nucleotide sequence: TGTGCCAGCAGTGTGAGTGAAAAACTGTTTTTT. Translated: CASSVSEKLFF.

This clone was counted a few times. The rearrangement links TRBV4-3 to TRBJ1-1; D gene unclear. The CDR3 has 13 residues. Trimming stripped 1 base from V and 4 bases from J, with 7 bases between. Germline assignment: CDR1 LGHNA and CDR2 YSLEER. For the CDR3, the DNA is TGCGCCAGCAGCCAAGTGGGCCGCACTGAAGCTTTCTTT. Translated: CASSQVGRTEAFF.